The 30 T cell receptor beta chains presented below share a single source sample, sequenced in a study of blood T cell repertoires in COVID-19. The protocol was immunoSEQ multiplex PCR, while the TCRdb copy is restricted to in-frame clones and leaves out a portion. Of 200,000 to 300,000 clones detected, roughly 80% appear once; the ten largest clones hold around 6.4%. The sequenced sample was peripheral blood. The receptor source for this set is a woman aged 60-75 years with active or convalescent COVID-19.

This clone was recorded only once. The same CDR3 arises from other DNA sequences in this sample as well. This chain uses TRBV2 with TRBJ2-3; 13 bases fit TRBD2. The CDR3 sequence is 15 residues long. J gave up 3 bases and V 6 bases, and 3 bases lay outside the gene matches. Germline V gene sequence: CDR1 SNHLY, CDR2 FYNNEI. CDR3: CASRLGLAGTDTQYF. In nucleotides, the CDR3 is TGTGCCAGCAGGCTGGGACTAGCGGGGACAGATACGCAGTATTTT.

The chain is built from TRBV7-8 and TRBJ1-1; possible D gene TRBD1, 6 bases. The CDR3 is 13 amino acids. The germline V and J ends were trimmed by 1 base and 5 bases, with 8 bases remaining between them. CDR1 is SGHVS and CDR2 is FQNEAQ in the germline V gene. The CDR3 protein is CASSLVQGTEAFF. Written as DNA, the CDR3 is TGTGCCAGCAGCTTAGTTCAGGGGACTGAAGCTTTCTTT.

The V and J genes are TRBV7-2 and TRBJ2-1; 12 bases map to TRBD2. Trimming at V came to 1 base and at J to 9 bases, leaving 4 bases not matched to a gene. CDR1 and CDR2 (germline): SGHTA, FQGNSA. This CDR3 has 15 amino acids. As DNA, the CDR3 is TGTGCCAGCAGCTTAGTACTAGCGGGAGGCGCTGAGCAGTTCTTC. Residues: CASSLVLAGGAEQFF.

V usage is TRBV28 and J usage is TRBJ2-5, with TRBD1 matching over 7 bases. Looked up from germline, CDR1 is MDHEN and CDR2 is SYDVKM. The CDR3 contains 16 residues. V was clipped by 5 bases and J by 5 bases; unmatched bases: 14. CDR3 sequence (DNA): TGTGCCAGCAGTCGCCCGGGACAGAGCTTTGGGGAGACCCAGTACTTC. It encodes CASSRPGQSFGETQYF.

The chain employs TRBV7-2 and TRBJ1-6, with TRBD1 as a possible D gene (6 bases). The CDR3 is 16 residues long. Trimming took off 2 bases at V and 7 bases at J, with 15 bases between the two ends. Germline CDR1 reads SGHTA; CDR2 reads FQGNSA. The chain's CDR3 is CASSLNPGQGNSPLHF. The DNA for the CDR3 is TGTGCCAGCAGCTTAAACCCGGGACAAGGAAATTCACCCCTCCACTTT.

The chain has TRBV5-4 and TRBJ1-2; 10 bases line up with TRBD1. J gave up 5 bases and V 0 bases, and 1 base lay outside the gene matches. From germline, CDR1 is SGHNT and CDR2 YYREEE (reference sequence). The CDR3 has 14 amino acids. CDR3 sequence (DNA): TGTGCCAGCAGCTTGGGGGACAGGGGATATGGCTACACCTTC. Translated, it gives CASSLGDRGYGYTF. The variable domain in full, with the rest retrieved from reference TRBV5-4 and TRBJ1-2, is ETGVTQSPTHLIKTRGQQVTLRCSSQSGHNTVSWYQQALGQGPQFIFQYYREEENGRGNFPPRFSGLQFPNYSSELNVNALELDDSALYLCASSLGDRGYGYTFGSGTRLTVV.

The chain couples TRBV19 to TRBJ2-3; 8 positions agree with TRBD1. V lost 5 bases, J lost 2 bases, and 6 bases stayed unmatched. This CDR3 has 15 amino acids. The V gene's germline CDR1 is LNHDA and CDR2 SQIVND (reference sequence). The CDR3, as DNA: TGTGCCAGTAGTGTCTGGACAGGGAACACAGATACGCAGTATTTT. It is translated as CASSVWTGNTDTQYF.

To note about this clone: Additional DNA sequences in this sample encode the identical CDR3. The chain couples TRBV12-3 or TRBV12-4 to TRBJ2-3; D is ambiguous. The CDR3 contains 12 residues. The V gene lost 2 bases and the J gene lost 5 bases, with 5 bases spanning the gap. CDR3 protein: CASSLPLDTQYF. CDR3 nucleotides: TGTGCCAGCAGTTTACCGTTAGATACGCAGTATTTT.

This clone showed up just once. The CDR3 sequence is CASAEGISGSNEQFF. The CDR3 DNA reads as TGTGCCAGCGCCGAGGGTATTAGCGGGAGTAATGAGCAGTTCTTC. The V gene is TRBV11-3, the J gene TRBJ2-1; 9 bases map to TRBD2. CDR1 is SGHNT, CDR2 YENEEA, per germline. The CDR3 runs 15 residues. Trimming took 8 bases from V and 7 from J; bases not matched to a gene: 12.

As concerns this clone: This sample also contains other DNA sequences that code for the same CDR3. The chain uses TRBV29-1 and TRBJ2-5; TRBD1 matches 8 bases. This CDR3 comprises 13 residues. The germline V gene encodes CDR1 SQVTM and CDR2 ANQGSEA. J was trimmed by 4 bases and V by 4 bases; bases with no gene match: 5. Here the CDR3 reads CSVAPTGGETQYF. CDR3 DNA sequence: TGCAGCGTTGCACCCACAGGGGGAGAGACCCAGTACTTC.

This chain links TRBV30 with TRBJ1-5, with TRBD1 as a possible D gene (5 bases). The CDR3 totals 14 residues. Between the trimmed V and J ends, which lost 0 bases and 6 bases, there was a span of 12 bases. Germline values: CDR1 GTSNPN, CDR2 SVGIG (reference sequence). CDR3 in amino acids: CAWSVQVTGQPQHF. CDR3 nucleotides: TGTGCCTGGAGTGTACAGGTCACAGGTCAGCCCCAGCATTTT.

The gene calls are TRBV6-5 and TRBJ2-1; D uncertain. There are 14 residues in the CDR3. The V end was cut by 5 bases, the J end by 9 bases, with 17 bases between. Germline CDR1 MNHEY, CDR2 SVGAGI. CDR3 residues: CASSHPGSVGEQFF. CDR3 coding DNA: TGTGCCAGCAGTCACCCCGGGTCTGTGGGTGAGCAGTTCTTC.

The chain links TRBV5-1 to TRBJ1-3, with 9 bases identical to TRBD1. The CDR3 is 16 residues long. From germline, CDR1 is SGHRS and CDR2 YFSETQ. J lost 1 base, V lost 4 bases, and 6 bases had no gene match. Here the CDR3 reads CASSARTGASGNTIYF. CDR3 DNA sequence: TGCGCCAGCAGCGCTAGGACAGGGGCATCTGGAAACACCATATATTTT.

This clone was detected a few times. The chain joins TRBV7-8 to TRBJ2-4; D may be TRBD2 (6 bases). The CDR3 has 13 residues. V lost 5 bases and J 5 bases, leaving 10 bases between the germline ends. In germline, CDR1 is SGHVS, CDR2 FQNEAQ. DNA for the CDR3: TGTGCCAGCAGCCCTTGGAGGGAAAACATTCAGTACTTC. Residues: CASSPWRENIQYF. The full variable domain, completed using reference TRBV7-8 and TRBJ2-4, is GAGVSQSPRYKVAKRGQDVALRCDPISGHVSLFWYQQALGQGPEFLTYFQNEAQLDKSGLPSDRFFAERPEGSVSTLKIQRTQQEDSAVYLCASSPWRENIQYFGAGTRLSVL.

J is TRBJ1-2 and V is TRBV28, with D possibly being TRBD1 (6 bases). The CDR3 contains 14 residues. Germline assignment: CDR1 MDHEN and CDR2 SYDVKM. Trimming took 6 bases from V and 6 from J, leaving 17 bases between them. Here the CDR3 reads CASRFSQGSNGYTF. The CDR3, as DNA: TGTGCCAGCAGATTTTCACAGGGTTCAAATGGCTACACCTTC.

This clone was observed a single time. V usage is TRBV5-1 and J usage is TRBJ2-2; TRBD2 matches at 11 bases. CDR3 length: 15 residues. Germline CDR1 and CDR2: SGHRS and YFSETQ. The trim removed 5 bases at V and 5 bases at J, leaving 5 bases unmatched. The chain's CDR3 is CASSYRTSGTGELFF. The CDR3 DNA reads TGCGCCAGCAGTTATCGGACTAGCGGGACCGGGGAGCTGTTTTTT.

As DNA, the CDR3 is TGCGCCAGCAGCCAAGAAATGGGGGGAGGGCAGCCCCAGCATTTT. As protein: CASSQEMGGGQPQHF. The chain is built from TRBV4-1 and TRBJ1-5, with D perhaps TRBD1 (5 bases). V was pared by 0 bases and J by 7 bases, with 13 bases between. The CDR3 has 15 residues. Germline CDR1 MGHRA, CDR2 YSYEKL.

The chain carries TRBV28 and TRBJ2-7; 9 bases match TRBD2. CDR1 and CDR2 (germline): MDHEN, SYDVKM. This CDR3 region has 15 residues. Trimming took 6 bases from V and 3 from J; bases not matched to a gene: 9. CDR3 protein: CASSPALAGYYEQYV. CDR3 DNA: TGTGCCAGCAGCCCAGCTCTAGCGGGGTACTACGAGCAGTACGTC.

The chain employs TRBV6-5 and TRBJ1-4; 9 bases map to TRBD1. The junction had 7 bases not matched to a gene; V was cut back by 6 bases and J by 5 bases. The CDR3 has 15 residues. From germline, CDR1 is MNHEY and CDR2 SVGAGI. The CDR3 DNA reads TGTGCCAGCAGCTCCCCCGGGACAGGGAATGAAAAACTGTTTTTT. The encoded protein is CASSSPGTGNEKLFF.

J is TRBJ2-5 and V is TRBV2; TRBD2 aligns across 8 bases. The CDR3 is 14 residues long. Trimming cost V 4 bases and J 4 bases; bases outside gene matches: 5. Germline assignment: CDR1 SNHLY and CDR2 FYNNEI. CDR3 in amino acids: CASSGWSGRETQYF. The DNA for the CDR3 is TGTGCCAGCAGTGGTTGGAGCGGGAGAGAGACCCAGTACTTC.

This chain joins TRBV6-1 and TRBJ2-1; 13 nucleotides match TRBD2. With 4 bases clipped from V and 6 bases from J, the junction kept 6 bases outside the gene matches. The CDR3 loop spans 16 amino acids. Germline V gene sequence: CDR1 MNHNS, CDR2 SASEGT. The CDR3, as DNA: TGTGCCAGCAGTGGATTGACTAGCGGGAGGCCCAATGAGCAGTTCTTC. It is translated as CASSGLTSGRPNEQFF.

V is TRBV11-2 and J is TRBJ2-1, with D unresolved. The CDR3 runs to 15 residues. Looked up from germline, CDR1 is SGHAT and CDR2 is FQNNGV. The V end lost 0 bases, the J end lost 5 bases, and 11 bases lay between the germline ends. CDR3 amino acids: CASSLDAAANNEQFF. Written as DNA, the CDR3 is TGTGCCAGCAGCTTAGACGCGGCAGCCAACAATGAGCAGTTCTTC.

A single count supports this clone. This sequence joins TRBV18 and TRBJ2-6; perhaps TRBD1 as D (6 bases). The length of the CDR3 is 17 residues. Germline V gene data show CDR1 as KGHSH and CDR2 as LQKENI. Deletions cut 4 bases from V and 4 bases from J, with 17 bases between. CDR3 nucleotides: TGTGCCAGCTCACAGGCACAGGTGGGGGCAGGGGCCAACGTCCTGACTTTC. Its translation: CASSQAQVGAGANVLTF.

The rearrangement uses TRBV5-1 and TRBJ2-3; TRBD1 matches 7 bases. Germline V lookup: CDR1 SGHRS, CDR2 YFSETQ. With 4 bases clipped from V and 2 bases from J, the junction kept 13 bases outside the gene matches. The CDR3 loop spans 17 amino acids. The chain's CDR3 is CASSRSPGTDFTDTQYF. The DNA for the CDR3 is TGCGCCAGCAGCCGGTCTCCCGGGACAGATTTCACAGATACGCAGTATTTT.

This chain joins TRBV5-1 and TRBJ2-1, with TRBD2 matching over 7 bases. Unmatched junction bases numbered 6, after V lost 1 base and J lost 5 bases. Germline values: CDR1 SGHRS, CDR2 YFSETQ. The CDR3 loop spans 15 amino acids. The DNA of the CDR3 is TGCGCCAGCAGCTTGATTTTGGCGGGGGACAATGAGCAGTTCTTC. This translates into CASSLILAGDNEQFF.

CDR3 sequence reads: CASSGYGHNTGHSGNTIYF. DNA of the CDR3: TGTGCCAGCAGTGGTTACGGACATAATACAGGACACTCTGGAAACACCATATATTTT. The chain employs TRBV6-1 and TRBJ1-3, with D possibly matching TRBD1 (5 bases). V lost 4 bases, J lost 0 bases, and 22 bases lay in between. Germline V lookup: CDR1 MNHNS, CDR2 SASEGT. There are 19 residues in the CDR3.

This rearrangement joins TRBV7-6 to TRBJ2-1, with no clear D. The V gene lost 0 bases and the J gene lost 8 bases, with 23 bases spanning the gap. The CDR3 is made up of 18 amino acids. Germline V CDR1 and CDR2: SGHVS, FNYEAQ. The CDR3 coding sequence is TGTGCCAGCAGCTTAGCAGAGAGTCACCCTACCCAGACACATGAGCAGTTCTTC. Its translation: CASSLAESHPTQTHEQFF.

V and J are TRBV28 and TRBJ2-1; a weak D match, TRBD2 (6 bases). The CDR3 is 12 amino acids. The V end lost 2 bases, the J end lost 10 bases, and 9 bases lay between the germline ends. CDR1 and CDR2 (germline): MDHEN, SYDVKM. CDR3 protein: CASSLDSGEQFF. In nucleotides, the CDR3 is TGTGCCAGCAGTTTAGACAGCGGGGAGCAGTTCTTC.

This clone was recorded a few times. The rearrangement uses TRBV9 and TRBJ1-1; 7 bases are a match to TRBD1. Germline CDR1 reads SGDLS; CDR2 reads YYNGEE. This CDR3 is 14 amino acids long. The V gene end was trimmed by 0 bases and the J gene end by 1 base; junction bases not matched to a gene: 0. CDR3 sequence (DNA): TGTGCCAGCAGCGTAGGACAGGGGAACACTGAAGCTTTCTTT. It codes for CASSVGQGNTEAFF. The full variable domain, completed using reference TRBV9 and TRBJ1-1, is DSGVTQTPKHLITATGQRVTLRCSPRSGDLSVYWYQQSLDQGLQFLIQYYNGEERAKGNILERFSAQQFPDLHSELNLSSLELGDSALYFCASSVGQGNTEAFFGQGTRLTVV.

V usage is TRBV6-5 and J usage is TRBJ2-7, with a possible D match to TRBD1 (6 bases). This CDR3 is built from 14 residues. Trimming cost V 6 bases and J 1 base, with 13 bases left between them. Germline V lookup: CDR1 MNHEY, CDR2 SVGAGI. CDR3 loop: CASRPRTESYEQYV. The CDR3, as DNA: TGTGCCAGCAGACCCCGGACAGAGTCCTACGAGCAGTACGTC.